This is a list of T cell receptor beta chains from one sample in a study of neurological immune-mediated disorders. TCRdb independently ran MiXCR on the 5' RACE reads; one entry per CDR3 protein. The table has tens of thousands of distinct CDR3 sequences, approximately 10% seen once; the top ten hold about 1.8%. Sequenced sample: PBMCs. The receptors derive from a man aged 35-49 years in good health. Each CDR3 is given with its conserved first and last residue. D genes are given only for firm matches. Only some rows state a clone size, as once, few, many or a class for expanded clones.

few | - | TRBJ1-2 | TRBV18 | CASFTRQGGGYTF | TGTGCCAGCTTCACACGTCAGGGTGGTGGCTACACCTTC
many | - | TRBJ2-5 | TRBV7-9 | CASSPPAGAGTQYF | TGTGCCAGCAGCCCCCCCGCAGGGGCAGGGACCCAGTACTTC
many | - | TRBJ2-3 | TRBV6-5 | CASSYSRQGWADTQYF | TGTGCCAGCAGTTACTCGAGGCAGGGTTGGGCAGATACGCAGTATTTT
few | TRBD2 | TRBJ2-1 | TRBV5-1 | CASSLGGPKGEQFF | TGCGCCAGCAGCCTGGGAGGGCCGAAGGGTGAGCAGTTCTTC
many | TRBD2 | TRBJ2-7 | TRBV10-2 | CASAGGAVYEQYF | TGCGCCAGCGCGGGGGGGGCAGTATACGAGCAGTACTTC
many | - | TRBJ2-7 | TRBV10-3 | CAISDPPDRSSYEQYF | TGTGCCATCAGTGACCCCCCCGATAGGAGCTCCTACGAGCAGTACTTC
many | - | TRBJ2-7 | TRBV5-6 | CASSLEYSINEQYF | TGTGCCAGCAGCTTGGAATACAGTATCAACGAGCAGTACTTC
many | TRBD2 | TRBJ2-3 | TRBV9 | CARTSGTEDTQYF | TGTGCCAGGACTAGCGGGACGGAGGATACGCAGTATTTT
- | TRBD2 | TRBJ2-7 | TRBV29-1 | CSGWGGDRDEQYF | TGCAGCGGATGGGGGGGGGATCGGGACGAGCAGTACTTC
many | TRBD1 | TRBJ2-3 | TRBV15 | CATSSVDRGYTDTQYF | TGTGCCACCAGCAGCGTTGACAGGGGCTACACAGATACGCAGTATTTT
many | TRBD2 | TRBJ2-7 | TRBV20-1 | CSAIKRGGLYEQYF | TGCAGTGCTATTAAGCGGGGGGGCCTCTACGAGCAGTACTTC
many | - | TRBJ1-1 | TRBV28 | CASSGRMGPEAFF | TGTGCCAGCAGTGGTCGTATGGGGCCTGAAGCTTTCTTT
many | TRBD2 | TRBJ2-7 | TRBV18 | CASSPGVGLIHEQYF | TGTGCCAGCTCACCGGGAGTGGGACTAATCCACGAGCAGTACTTC
many | - | TRBJ2-1 | TRBV5-1 | CASSSRPSNEQFF | TGCGCCAGCAGCTCCCGTCCTTCCAATGAGCAGTTCTTC
many | TRBD1 | TRBJ2-7 | TRBV11-2 | CASSLGQGAEQYF | TGTGCCAGCAGCTTAGGGCAGGGGGCCGAGCAGTACTTC
many | - | TRBJ2-1 | TRBV5-1 | CASSWDGNEQFF | TGCGCCAGCAGCTGGGACGGGAATGAGCAGTTCTTC
many | TRBD1 | TRBJ2-1 | TRBV10-3 | CAIRGTGGGGNEQFF | TGTGCCATCAGGGGAACAGGGGGTGGGGGAAATGAGCAGTTCTTC
many | - | TRBJ2-7 | TRBV28 | CASSGTPTYEQYF | TGTGCCAGCAGCGGGACACCTACCTACGAGCAGTACTTC
many | - | TRBJ2-1 | TRBV12-3/TRBV12-4 | CASSGLYSYNEQFF | TGTGCCAGCAGTGGACTTTACTCCTACAATGAGCAGTTCTTC
- | TRBD1 | TRBJ2-3 | TRBV5-1 | CASSPADRADTQYF | TGCGCCAGCAGCCCGGCGGACAGGGCAGATACGCAGTATTTT
medium-sized | - | TRBJ2-1 | TRBV29-1 | CSVLDSLYNEQFF | TGCAGCGTTTTGGACAGCCTCTACAATGAGCAGTTCTTC
many | - | TRBJ2-2 | TRBV28 | CASSLSVRPTGELFF | TGTGCCAGCAGTTTAAGCGTCAGGCCCACCGGGGAGCTGTTTTTT
- | TRBD1 | TRBJ2-3 | TRBV7-9 | CASSLPSGQVLTDTQYF | TGTGCCAGCAGCTTACCCTCTGGACAGGTTCTCACAGATACGCAGTATTTT
many | - | TRBJ1-1 | TRBV5-1 | CASSLGSMNTEAFF | TGCGCCAGCAGCTTGGGCTCAATGAACACTGAAGCTTTCTTT
many | TRBD1 | TRBJ2-1 | TRBV20-1 | CSARPRDREVEQFF | TGCAGTGCTAGACCCCGGGACAGGGAAGTTGAGCAGTTCTTC
many | TRBD2 | TRBJ2-7 | TRBV5-1 | CASSWGGVLDYEQYF | TGCGCCAGCAGCTGGGGGGGGGTCTTGGACTACGAGCAGTACTTC
many | - | TRBJ2-5 | TRBV7-9 | CASSFVMYLLDQETQYF | TGTGCCAGCAGCTTTGTTATGTATCTCCTAGACCAAGAGACCCAGTACTTC
- | - | TRBJ2-1 | TRBV5-5 | CASRAPSSYNEQFF | TGTGCCAGCCGAGCTCCGAGCTCCTACAATGAGCAGTTCTTC
many | - | TRBJ2-7 | TRBV18 | CASSPVTASYEQYF | TGTGCCAGCTCACCAGTAACAGCATCCTACGAGCAGTACTTC
- | - | TRBJ1-2 | TRBV28 | CASSALLGQTYGYTF | TGTGCCAGCAGTGCGTTATTGGGACAAACCTATGGCTACACCTTC
many | - | TRBJ2-7 | TRBV6-4 | CASSGTEIVNYEQYF | TGTGCCAGCAGTGGTACAGAAATCGTCAACTACGAGCAGTACTTC
many | TRBD1 | TRBJ1-1 | TRBV25-1 | CASSGTGWTEAFF | TGTGCCAGCAGTGGGACAGGGTGGACTGAAGCTTTCTTT
many | - | TRBJ1-5 | TRBV18 | CASSPRHGADYQPQHF | TGTGCCAGCTCACCAAGGCACGGGGCTGATTATCAGCCCCAGCATTTT
many | - | TRBJ2-1 | TRBV15 | CATSRVGGINEQFF | TGTGCCACCAGCAGAGTCGGCGGGATCAATGAGCAGTTCTTC
many | - | TRBJ2-7 | TRBV20-1 | CSARDALSTSYEQYF | TGCAGTGCTAGAGACGCGTTATCGACCTCCTACGAGCAGTACTTC
many | - | TRBJ2-7 | TRBV15 | CATSRSGQSYEQYF | TGTGCCACCAGCAGATCCGGACAGAGCTACGAGCAGTACTTC
many | - | TRBJ2-2 | TRBV7-3 | CASRGPGSRELFF | TGTGCCAGCAGGGGGCCTGGGTCCCGGGAGCTGTTTTTT
many | TRBD2 | TRBJ2-7 | TRBV28 | CASTGGAGGSYEQYF | TGTGCCAGCACCGGGGGAGCGGGAGGTTCCTACGAGCAGTACTTC
many | TRBD1 | TRBJ2-7 | TRBV10-3 | CAISEPDRGNDIF | TGTGCCATCAGTGAGCCGGACAGGGGGAACGATATCTTC
- | TRBD1 | TRBJ2-7 | TRBV28 | CASSSDRQRGQGPRSSYEQYF | TGTGCCAGCAGTTCCGACAGGCAGAGGGGGCAGGGCCCGAGGAGCTCCTACGAGCAGTACTTC
many | - | TRBJ2-5 | TRBV20-1 | CSARVSGETQYF | TGCAGTGCTAGAGTCTCAGGGGAGACCCAGTACTTC
many | - | TRBJ2-5 | TRBV27 | CASSPRVEETQYF | TGTGCCAGCAGTCCCAGGGTGGAAGAGACCCAGTACTTC
many | - | TRBJ2-7 | TRBV28 | CASSPQPGLGFGTYEQYF | TGTGCCAGCAGTCCACAACCGGGACTTGGATTTGGGACCTACGAGCAGTACTTC
many | TRBD2 | TRBJ2-5 | TRBV20-1 | CSAFGGYAVETQYF | TGCAGTGCTTTCGGGGGGTACGCGGTCGAGACCCAGTACTTC
- | - | TRBJ1-1 | TRBV20-1 | CSARSWQRGGNTEAFF | TGCAGTGCTAGATCATGGCAAAGGGGGGGGAACACTGAAGCTTTCTTT
few | - | TRBJ2-2 | TRBV6-5 | CASSYMNTGELFF | TGTGCCAGCAGTTACATGAACACCGGGGAGCTGTTTTTT
- | - | TRBJ2-1 | TRBV7-9 | CSSSQAVWDEQFF | TGTTCCAGCAGCCAGGCTGTGTGGGATGAGCAGTTCTTC